Listed below are T cell receptor beta chains from one sample, sequenced in a study of blood T cell repertoires in COVID-19. The assay was immunoSEQ multiplex PCR, and TCRdb's table has in-frame clones only and misses some. The sample has over 130,000 clones; around four fifths are singletons. Sequenced material: peripheral blood. Every receptor here comes from a man aged 65 to 85 with acute or convalescent COVID-19. Both conserved end residues are part of each CDR3. The order of the fields is clone size, V gene, D gene, J gene, CDR3 protein, CDR3 DNA. D genes are given only for firm matches. Some rows mark clone size as missing; the rest say once, few, many or name a class of expanded clone.

>.|TRBV5-1|.|TRBJ2-6
CASSLTGSGANVLTF
TGCGCCAGCAGCTTGACAGGCTCTGGGGCCAACGTCCTGACTTTC
>.|TRBV30|.|TRBJ1-1
CAWAGGIAEAFF
TGTGCCTGGGCGGGGGGGATAGCTGAAGCTTTCTTT
>.|TRBV2|TRBD1|TRBJ1-6
CASSEAPRGVSPLHF
TGTGCCAGCAGTGAAGCGCCCAGGGGGGTTTCACCCCTCCACTTT
>.|TRBV19|TRBD1|TRBJ1-1
CASSIPDRLASVLTEAFF
TGTGCCAGTAGTATCCCGGACAGGTTGGCGTCGGTCCTCACTGAAGCTTTCTTT
>.|TRBV7-3|TRBD2|TRBJ2-1
CASSLWASGNEQFF
TGTGCCAGCAGCCTATGGGCTAGCGGGAATGAGCAGTTCTTC
>few|TRBV6-4|.|TRBJ1-1
CASSEGQYTEAFF
TGTGCCAGCAGTGAGGGGCAGTACACTGAAGCTTTCTTT
>.|TRBV23-1|.|TRBJ2-1
CASTSAGSYNEQFF
TGCGCCAGCACGTCCGCTGGTAGCTACAATGAGCAGTTCTTC
>once|TRBV7-9|TRBD1|TRBJ1-1
CASSLAGTGLEAFF
TGTGCCAGCAGCTTAGCCGGGACAGGTCTTGAAGCTTTCTTT
>.|TRBV5-1|TRBD2|TRBJ2-1
CASSLSGTSGRRNEQFF
TGCGCCAGCAGCTTGAGTGGGACTAGCGGGAGAAGGAATGAGCAGTTCTTC
>once|TRBV18|.|TRBJ2-3
CATKGPGTDTQYF
TGTGCCACCAAAGGGCCAGGGACAGATACGCAGTATTTT
>once|TRBV3-1/TRBV3-2|.|TRBJ2-3
CASSQPGGATGTQYF
TGTGCCAGCAGCCAACCCGGTGGGGCAACGGGTACGCAGTATTTT
>.|TRBV15|.|TRBJ1-1
CATSSRSWNTEAFF
TGTGCCACCAGCAGTCGGTCTTGGAACACTGAAGCTTTCTTT
>.|TRBV28|.|TRBJ1-5
CASSGPNQPQHF
TGTGCCAGCAGTGGGCCCAATCAGCCCCAGCATTTT
>.|TRBV25-1|.|TRBJ2-3
CASSEWRRDTQYF
TGTGCCAGCAGTGAATGGAGGCGAGATACGCAGTATTTT
>.|TRBV27|.|TRBJ2-7
CASSLSTGAYEQYF
TGTGCCAGCAGTTTAAGTACAGGAGCCTACGAGCAGTACTTC
>.|TRBV27|.|TRBJ1-1
CASSLSQGSTEAFF
TGTGCCAGCAGTTTATCGCAGGGTTCCACTGAAGCTTTCTTT
>.|TRBV10-3|TRBD1|TRBJ1-3
CAIRIQGNGNTIYF
TGTGCCATCAGGATACAGGGGAACGGAAACACCATATATTTT
>.|TRBV2|.|TRBJ2-3
CASRRADSTDTQYF
TGTGCCAGCCGGCGGGCCGATTCCACAGATACGCAGTATTTT
>.|TRBV5-1|TRBD1|TRBJ2-3
CASSPPGQSRGTDTQYF
TGCGCCAGCAGCCCCCCGGGACAGTCTAGGGGAACAGATACGCAGTATTTT
>.|TRBV27|TRBD1|TRBJ2-4
CASSLSGQGASGEAKNIQYF
TGTGCCAGCAGCCTTTCGGGACAGGGGGCGAGTGGGGAGGCCAAAAACATTCAGTACTTC
>few|TRBV6-5|.|TRBJ1-2
CASRETATFGYTF
TGTGCCAGCAGGGAGACCGCCACCTTTGGCTACACCTTC
>once|TRBV24-1|TRBD2|TRBJ2-2
CATSDAGLAGDTGELFF
TGTGCCACCAGTGATGCGGGACTAGCGGGAGACACCGGGGAGCTGTTTTTT
>.|TRBV11-2|.|TRBJ2-7
CASSSLIGAPNEQYF
TGTGCCAGCAGCTCCTTAATAGGGGCTCCAAACGAGCAGTACTTC
>.|TRBV6-6|TRBD1|TRBJ1-4
CASRLAQGATNEKLFF
TGTGCCAGCAGACTAGCGCAGGGGGCCACTAATGAAAAACTGTTTTTT
>once|TRBV5-1|TRBD2|TRBJ2-3
CASSLSASGGLVDTQYF
TGCGCCAGCAGCTTGTCAGCTAGCGGGGGTTTGGTAGATACGCAGTATTTT
>.|TRBV5-1|.|TRBJ1-1
CASSSDRQMNTEAFF
TGCGCCAGCAGCTCGGATCGACAGATGAACACTGAAGCTTTCTTT
>.|TRBV6-5|.|TRBJ2-1
CASSYELGLNEQFF
TGTGCCAGCAGTTACGAGTTGGGGCTCAATGAGCAGTTCTTC
>.|TRBV28|TRBD1|TRBJ1-1
CASSLQGQGKAFF
TGTGCCAGCAGTTTACAGGGACAGGGGAAAGCTTTCTTT
>.|TRBV3-1/TRBV3-2|TRBD2|TRBJ2-3
CASSQDGGLVGLVVFSDTQYF
TGTGCCAGCAGCCAAGATGGGGGACTAGTAGGCTTAGTGGTCTTCTCAGATACGCAGTATTTT
>.|TRBV6-5|.|TRBJ1-5
CASTTGGTQPQHF
TGTGCCAGCACCACCGGGGGGACTCAGCCCCAGCATTTT
>.|TRBV5-6|TRBD1|TRBJ2-7
CASSFTGGLGNEQYF
TGTGCCAGCAGCTTTACAGGGGGCCTCGGGAACGAGCAGTACTTC
>.|TRBV18|.|TRBJ2-1
CASSPGTYNEQFF
TGTGCCAGCTCACCAGGCACCTACAATGAGCAGTTCTTC
>.|TRBV29-1|.|TRBJ2-1
CSVPGGWDRVYNEQFF
TGCAGCGTTCCGGGGGGGTGGGACAGGGTATACAATGAGCAGTTCTTC
>.|TRBV6-1|.|TRBJ1-5
CASSDMSGYQPQHF
TGTGCCAGCAGTGATATGTCAGGGTATCAGCCCCAGCATTTT
>.|TRBV27|.|TRBJ1-5
CASSFRRSNQPQHF
TGTGCCAGCAGTTTCCGGAGGAGCAATCAGCCCCAGCATTTT
>.|TRBV7-9|TRBD2|TRBJ2-5
CASSLGPSGTETQYF
TGTGCCAGCAGCTTAGGCCCTAGCGGGACAGAGACCCAGTACTTC
>.|TRBV6-6|.|TRBJ1-4
CASRRRGTNEKLFF
TGTGCCAGCAGGAGACGAGGGACTAATGAAAAACTGTTTTTT
>.|TRBV28|.|TRBJ1-2
CASSTPVSVYGYTF
TGTGCCAGCAGTACCCCGGTCAGCGTCTATGGCTACACCTTC
>.|TRBV5-8|.|TRBJ1-1
CASSLAPMTYTEAFF
TGTGCCAGCAGCTTGGCGCCCATGACTTACACTGAAGCTTTCTTT
>.|TRBV21-1|.|TRBJ1-4
CASSKERGPLGEKLFF
TGTGCCAGCAGCAAAGAGAGAGGGCCCCTAGGGGAAAAACTGTTTTTT
>.|TRBV5-1|.|TRBJ2-3
CASSLAPQTDTQYF
TGCGCCAGCAGCTTGGCCCCCCAGACAGATACGCAGTATTTT
>.|TRBV7-9|.|TRBJ1-1
CASSLVRGNTEAFF
TGTGCCAGCAGCTTAGTTAGGGGGAACACTGAAGCTTTCTTT
>.|TRBV6-5|TRBD1|TRBJ2-1
CATNPGQGRPNEQFF
TGTGCCACCAACCCGGGACAGGGGAGGCCAAATGAGCAGTTCTTC
>.|TRBV4-1|TRBD1|TRBJ2-2
CASSQRDRAGAGELFF
TGCGCCAGCAGCCAAAGGGACAGGGCTGGGGCCGGGGAGCTGTTTTTT
>.|TRBV6-5|TRBD2|TRBJ2-7
CASSNPGLPYEQYF
TGTGCCAGCAGTAATCCGGGACTACCCTACGAGCAGTACTTC
>.|TRBV28|TRBD1|TRBJ1-1
CASSSRGTGQLNTEAFF
TGTGCCAGCAGCTCGAGGGGGACAGGCCAATTGAACACTGAAGCTTTCTTT
>once|TRBV24-1|.|TRBJ2-1
CATSDPALPEGEQFF
TGTGCCACCAGTGACCCGGCCCTCCCCGAGGGTGAGCAGTTCTTC
>.|TRBV11-2|.|TRBJ2-2
CASSFSVPTGELFF
TGTGCCAGCAGCTTTAGCGTCCCCACCGGGGAGCTGTTTTTT
>.|TRBV5-8|TRBD1|TRBJ2-4
CASSLRGRSAKNIQYF
TGTGCCAGCAGCTTGAGGGGGCGGTCGGCCAAAAACATTCAGTACTTC
>.|TRBV5-1|TRBD1|TRBJ2-3
CASSFQTGVEDTQYF
TGCGCCAGCAGCTTCCAGACAGGGGTAGAAGATACGCAGTATTTT
>.|TRBV28|TRBD1|TRBJ2-7
CASSLGRGHDEQYF
TGTGCCAGCAGTTTGGGCAGGGGGCACGACGAGCAGTACTTC
>.|TRBV6-5|TRBD1|TRBJ2-1
CASGTGGYNEQFF
TGTGCCAGCGGGACAGGGGGTTACAATGAGCAGTTCTTC
>.|TRBV6-5|TRBD1|TRBJ1-2
CASGTVPDYGYTF
TGTGCCAGCGGGACAGTGCCCGACTATGGCTACACCTTC